Following are 6 T cell receptor beta chains from one sample sequenced in a study of vaccination effects on CD4 cells after COVID-19. ViraFEST used viral peptide pools to expand antigen-specific CD4+ T cells before sequencing. Following a roughly 10-day culture, CD4+ T cells were purified. Only in-frame clones appear in the TCRdb table, and some are missing; sequencing was by immunoSEQ multiplex PCR. The repertoire has approximately 54,000 clones, 75% to 90% of them found once; the top ten carry 2% to 2.5%. No antigen is known for these receptors. The starting material was CD4+ T cells from PBMCs cultured with HCoV-229E spike peptides, obtained before COVID-19 vaccination. The receptors derive from a human donor who received a COVID-19 vaccine.

The chain joins TRBV6-5 to TRBJ2-7, with 8 bases fitting TRBD1. After removal of 6 bases from V and 5 bases from J, the junction contained 3 bases not matched to a gene. The CDR3 spans 12 residues. Germline V CDR1 and CDR2: MNHEY, SVGAGI. The CDR3 DNA follows: TGTGCCAGCAGCTGGGACAGGCACGAGCAGTACGTC. Amino acid sequence: CASSWDRHEQYV.

This clone has just a few counts. This sequence joins TRBV27 and TRBJ2-1; D is unresolved. V was cut by 7 bases and J by 4 bases, with 11 bases left in between. The germline V gene has CDR1 MNHEY and CDR2 SMNVEV (reference sequence). There are 13 residues in the CDR3. CDR3 coding DNA: TGTGCCAGCACGGGTCCCGAGTACAATGAGCAGTTCTTC. It is translated as CASTGPEYNEQFF.

The chain links TRBV29-1 to TRBJ2-3; weak D call: TRBD1 (6 bases). The germline CDR1 and CDR2 sequences are SQVTM and ANQGSEA. This CDR3 has 13 residues. V shed 4 bases and J shed 4 bases, with 12 bases lying between them. CDR3 region: CSVVFTGPDTQYF. The CDR3 DNA follows: TGCAGCGTTGTATTTACAGGGCCAGATACGCAGTATTTT.

The chain links TRBV12-3 or TRBV12-4 to TRBJ1-2; maybe TRBD1 (6 bases). This CDR3 spans 13 amino acids. Trimming left V 1 base short and J 5 bases short, with 8 bases between. CDR3 loop: CASSLEGGYGYTF. CDR3 sequence (DNA): TGTGCCAGCAGTTTAGAGGGGGGATATGGCTACACCTTC.

This clone was recorded a few times. The CDR3 sequence is CASSIGDRARLPQHF. The DNA of the CDR3 is TGTGCCAGTAGTATAGGCGACAGGGCTAGATTACCCCAGCATTTT. J is TRBJ1-5 and V is TRBV19; 7 bases align to TRBD1. Per the germline V gene, CDR1 is LNHDA and CDR2 is SQIVND (reference sequence). The CDR3 sequence is 15 residues long. Trimming removed 1 base from V and 10 bases from J; junction bases left unmatched: 10.

The rearrangement uses TRBV24-1 and TRBJ2-5; 7 bases agree with TRBD1. The V gene end was trimmed by 4 bases and the J gene end by 5 bases; junction bases not matched to a gene: 9. The CDR3 consists of 15 residues. Germline CDR1 reads KGHDR; CDR2 reads SFDVKD. The CDR3 loop reads CATSDPTTGTETQYF. The CDR3 DNA is TGTGCCACCAGTGACCCTACGACAGGGACGGAGACCCAGTACTTC.